This TCR beta chain was sequenced in a study of regulatory T cells in long-lasting Graves disease. This clonotype was counted many times. Germline loops: CDR1 SNHLY, CDR2 FYNNEI. The CDR3 runs 14 residues. Unmatched junction bases numbered 4, after V lost 8 bases and J lost 0 bases. Arm-PCR of CDR3 regions and iRepertoire HTBI primers were used to build TCR beta libraries. TCRdb analysed the multiplex PCR reads with MiXCR anew, one entry per CDR3 protein. The repertoire has just over 600,000 distinct CDR3 sequences, roughly 15% of them found once; the top ten carry 15% to 20%. Time point: newly diagnosed GD, antithyroid drugs for less than 3 months. Extracted RNA from PBMCs served as the source of the TCR library. These same data were also listed under a study on T cells in Graves' hyperthyroidism and ophthalmopathy. That report adds: Orbital computed tomography and thyroid ultrasound, together with serum TRAb and thyroxine and clinical symptoms, were used for diagnoses. Blood also carried most thyroid clonotypes expanded above 0.001.

The sample was peripheral blood mononuclear cells (PBMCs), taken at new diagnosis, from a patient treated with antithyroid drugs. The receptor was isolated from a woman under 40 with Graves disease. The chain links TRBV2 to TRBJ2-1, with 7 bases matching TRBD1. The chain's CDR3 is CASGRQGSYNEQFF. DNA for the CDR3: TGTGCCAGCGGGCGACAGGGCTCCTACAATGAGCAGTTCTTC.